The TCR beta chain described here comes from a study of shared clonotypes between healthy human individuals (dated by TCRdb to 2018 to 2020). Study-wide context: A couple of women and three men aged 18 to 49 years were included in the cohort. For each donor, three plates each were used for CD4 naive and CD4 memory, two plates were used for CD8 naive, and one plate was used for CD8 memory. The study deeply sequenced blood TCR repertoires of five healthy adults to estimate repertoire size and the extent of clonotype sharing between individuals. To increase sequencing depth and limit assay-specific biases, different laboratories used diverse techniques to prepare libraries and sequence TCR repertoires. Each donor's leukapheresis produced roughly between roughly 0.85 and 10 billion PBMCs.

Using the deep immunoSEQ assay, TCR CDR3 regions were amplified from genomic DNA by multiplex PCR. Extracted genomic DNA from each cell subset was distributed evenly across all wells of several immunoSEQ 96-well plates, and each plate was treated as a replicate. For sorted subsets, each replicate PCR was loaded with 200 ng genomic DNA, equivalent to 25,000 to 30,000 T cell genomes. The purified libraries were quantified using a Qubit 3.0 fluorometer, sized with a Bioanalyzer 2100, and then quantified again using the KAPA Library Quantification kit. Every immunoSEQ 96-well plate was sequenced on a separate single-read 150-cycle Illumina NextSeq 550 flow cell. Processing in the source paper ran as follows. Because the immunoSEQ output included only junctional sequences and no quality scores, the filtering could not be the same as the filtering used for full-length reads. Sequences were annotated with PyIR, a Python wrapper for IgBLAST v1.9, using IMGT germline references to assign V/J genes and CDR3. Reads with weak V/J assignments (E-value above 1e-6), missing CDR3, stop codons, out-of-frame junctions, or ambiguous translated residues were removed. V3J clonotypes were defined as sequences sharing an identical inferred V gene, J gene, and CDR3 amino acid sequence. The percentage overlap between two repertoires was calculated by dividing the number of shared unique clonotypes by the size of the smaller repertoire. Richness of each repertoire was evaluated using RTK rarefaction, the Chao1 estimator, and Recon v2.1 estimates of unobserved clonotypes. For all TCRbeta clonotypes obtained by the gDNA method from a handful of donors, generation probabilities were computed with OLGA. What TCRdb holds here is the immuneACCESS table cut down to in-frame rearrangements. Part of the clones is not present; checked against another copy, under half of the missing clones reflect an unresolved V gene, and the others are unexplained. V and J calls and clone size are as listed in that table; D and trimming were resolved from the DNA. Here the sample has 650,000 to 800,000 clones; 72% occur a single time. The ten largest clones capture around 1.7% of the sample.

Healthy HIV-negative adults with no recently reported acute infections or vaccinations were included as donors. Every donor was a Caucasian adult living in Nashville, Tennessee, USA. CD4+ T cells were enriched by magnetic negative selection, after which naive cells were positively selected on CD45RA and the negative fraction was taken as the memory subset. Blood was collected by leukapheresis, and PBMCs were isolated by Ficoll-Histopaque density gradient centrifugation and then cryopreserved in liquid nitrogen vapor phase. Analytical flow cytometry was used to check the purity and quantity of each magnetically sorted T cell population. Each sorted fraction had its genomic DNA isolated and then quantified by UV absorbance on a Nanodrop 2000c. This clone was seen once. Its target antigen remains unknown. Nothing much larger sits one base from this clone, and base qualities are not available. What the authors observed across the whole study: Pairwise subsampling led to the expectation that sequencing depth would affect the degree of clonotype sharing among donors. Approximately 5% of naive CD4, 3% to 4% of naive CD8, 2.3% of memory CD4, and 0.4% of memory CD8 clonotypes were shared across four donors. Compared with non-shared clonotypes, the clonotypes found in all four sorted-subset donors had higher generation probabilities. Incomplete sequencing was indicated by rarefaction of sorted-subset datasets, despite the large sequencing depth. Sampling was restricted to blood, and TCR repertoires in tissue are likely to differ from TCR repertoires in blood. Because the study included only a small number of donors, the genetic and exposure-history diversity represented was limited. Estimated clonotype richness was generally larger for naive than for memory subsets.

The sequenced material came from memory CD4+ T cells sorted from blood. The cell subset or site label here, explained by the study, means: CD45RA-negative fraction. The source is a woman under 40 in good health.

The encoded CDR3 is CASSPSAYEQYF. The nucleotide sequence reads TGTGCCAGCAGCCCCTCAGCCTACGAGCAGTACTTC. This chain joins TRBV7-2 to TRBJ2-7, with an unclear D gene assignment. A distance of 7 bases separates the germline ends of V and J, which lose 5 bases and 2 bases respectively. The CDR3 has 12 amino acids, counting the end cysteine and phenylalanine. Only CDR3 DNA remains: 36 bases, in frame from the first base. Via the germline V gene, CDR1 is SGHTA and CDR2 FQGNSA. The full variable domain, with segments outside the CDR3 supplied by the reference TRBV7-2 and TRBJ2-7 proteins, appears as GAGVSQSPSNKVTEKGKDVELRCDPISGHTALYWYRQSLGQGLEFLIYFQGNSAPDKSGLPSDRFSAERTGGSVSTLTIQRTQQEDSAVYLCASSPSAYEQYFGPGTRLTVT.